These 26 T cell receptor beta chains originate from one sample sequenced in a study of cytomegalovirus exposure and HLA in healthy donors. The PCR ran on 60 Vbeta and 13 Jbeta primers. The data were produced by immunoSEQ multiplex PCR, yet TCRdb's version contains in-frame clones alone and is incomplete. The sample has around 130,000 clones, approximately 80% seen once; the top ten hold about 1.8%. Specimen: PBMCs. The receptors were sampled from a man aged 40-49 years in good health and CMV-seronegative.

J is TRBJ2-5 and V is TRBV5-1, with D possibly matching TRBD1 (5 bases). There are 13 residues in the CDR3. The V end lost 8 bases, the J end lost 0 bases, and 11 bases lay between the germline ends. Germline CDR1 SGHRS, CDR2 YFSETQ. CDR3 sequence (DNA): TGCGCCAGTCGCAGGGTGTACCAAGAGACCCAGTACTTC. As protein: CASRRVYQETQYF.

The CDR3 coding sequence is TGTGCCAGCAAAGTCACAGGGGCCGTCCCATACTTC. The encoded protein is CASKVTGAVPYF. This chain connects TRBV28 to TRBJ2-4; 7 nucleotides agree with TRBD1. The J segment lost 16 bases and the V segment lost 7 bases, leaving 13 bases of the junction unmatched. The CDR3 consists of 12 residues. The germline V gene has CDR1 MDHEN and CDR2 SYDVKM.

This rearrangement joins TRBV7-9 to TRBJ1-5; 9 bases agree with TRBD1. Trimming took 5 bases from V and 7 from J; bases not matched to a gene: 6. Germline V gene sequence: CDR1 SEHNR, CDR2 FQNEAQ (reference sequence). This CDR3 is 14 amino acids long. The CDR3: CASSKGQGGQPQHF. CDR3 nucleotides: TGTGCCAGCAGCAAGGGACAGGGAGGCCAGCCCCAGCATTTT.

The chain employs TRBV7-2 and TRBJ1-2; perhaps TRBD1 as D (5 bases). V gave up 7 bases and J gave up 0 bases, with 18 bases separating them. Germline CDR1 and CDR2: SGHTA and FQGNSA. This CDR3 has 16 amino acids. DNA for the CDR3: TGTGCCAGCACACCTGACACAGGTTCAGCTAACTATGGCTACACCTTC. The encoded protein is CASTPDTGSANYGYTF.

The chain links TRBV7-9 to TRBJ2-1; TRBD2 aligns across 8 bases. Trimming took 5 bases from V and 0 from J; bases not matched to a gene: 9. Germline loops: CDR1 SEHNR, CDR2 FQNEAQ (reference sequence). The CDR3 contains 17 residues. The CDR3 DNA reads TGTGCCAGCAGCCCGGGTGGGCTAGCGGGCTCCTACAATGAGCAGTTCTTC. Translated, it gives CASSPGGLAGSYNEQFF.

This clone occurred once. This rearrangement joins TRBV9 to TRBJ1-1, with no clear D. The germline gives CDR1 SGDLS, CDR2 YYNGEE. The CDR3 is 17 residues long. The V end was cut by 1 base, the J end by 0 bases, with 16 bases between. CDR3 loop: CASSVTPGGYMNTEAFF. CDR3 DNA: TGTGCCAGCAGCGTAACCCCCGGCGGGTACATGAACACTGAAGCTTTCTTT.

CDR3 region: CASSDNWNTGELFF. The CDR3 nucleotides read TGTGCCAGCAGTGACAACTGGAACACCGGGGAGCTGTTTTTT. The chain is built from TRBV6-4 and TRBJ2-2, with D unresolved. V lost 2 bases to trimming and J lost 1 base, with 5 bases between them. Germline CDR1 MRHNA, CDR2 SNTAGT. The CDR3 length is 14 residues.

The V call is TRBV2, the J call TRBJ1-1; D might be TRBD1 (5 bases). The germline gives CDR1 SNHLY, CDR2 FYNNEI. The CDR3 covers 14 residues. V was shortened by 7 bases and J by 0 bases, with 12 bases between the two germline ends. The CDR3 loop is CASKPTAMNTEAFF. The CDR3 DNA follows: TGTGCCAGCAAACCGACAGCTATGAACACTGAAGCTTTCTTT.

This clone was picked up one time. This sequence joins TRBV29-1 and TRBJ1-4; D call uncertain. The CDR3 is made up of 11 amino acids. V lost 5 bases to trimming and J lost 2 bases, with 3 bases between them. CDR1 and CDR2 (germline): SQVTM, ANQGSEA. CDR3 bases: TGCAGCGTTCGGACTAATGAAAAACTGTTTTTT. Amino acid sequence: CSVRTNEKLFF. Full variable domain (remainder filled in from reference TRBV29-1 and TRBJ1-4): SAVISQKPSRDICQRGTSLTIQCQVDSQVTMMFWYRQQPGQSLTLIATANQGSEATYESGFVIDKFPISRPNLTFSTLTVSNMSPEDSSIYLCSVRTNEKLFFGSGTQLSVL.

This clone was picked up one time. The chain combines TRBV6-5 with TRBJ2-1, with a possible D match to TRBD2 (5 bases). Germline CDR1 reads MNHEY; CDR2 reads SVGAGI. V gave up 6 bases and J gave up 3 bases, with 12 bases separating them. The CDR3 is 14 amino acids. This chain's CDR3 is CASSPSRGYNEQFF. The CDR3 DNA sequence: TGTGCCAGCAGCCCTAGCCGTGGCTACAATGAGCAGTTCTTC.

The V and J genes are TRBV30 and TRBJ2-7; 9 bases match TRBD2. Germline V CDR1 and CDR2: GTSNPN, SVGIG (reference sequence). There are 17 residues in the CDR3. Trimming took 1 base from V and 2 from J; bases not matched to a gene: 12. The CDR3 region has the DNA TGTGCCTGGAGTGCCCCCCCCCGACTAGCGGTAACCTACGAGCAGTACTTC. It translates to CAWSAPPRLAVTYEQYF.

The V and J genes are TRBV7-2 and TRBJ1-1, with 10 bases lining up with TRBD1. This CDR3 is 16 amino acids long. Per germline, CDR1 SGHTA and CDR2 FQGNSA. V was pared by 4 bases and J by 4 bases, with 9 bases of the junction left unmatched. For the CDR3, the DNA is TGTGCCAGCAGCTCAAGAGGGGGACAGGGGAGCACTGAAGCTTTCTTT. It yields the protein CASSSRGGQGSTEAFF. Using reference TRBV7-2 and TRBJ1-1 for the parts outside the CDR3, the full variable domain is GAGVSQSPSNKVTEKGKDVELRCDPISGHTALYWYRQSLGQGLEFLIYFQGNSAPDKSGLPSDRFSAERTGGSVSTLTIQRTQQEDSAVYLCASSSRGGQGSTEAFFGQGTRLTVV.

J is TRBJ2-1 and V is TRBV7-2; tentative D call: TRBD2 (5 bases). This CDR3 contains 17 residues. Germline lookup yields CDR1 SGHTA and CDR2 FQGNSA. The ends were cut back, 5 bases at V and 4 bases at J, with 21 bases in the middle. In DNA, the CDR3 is TGTGCCAGCAGCCAAATTCGGACTTTCCTTTTATACAATGAGCAGTTCTTC. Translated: CASSQIRTFLLYNEQFF.

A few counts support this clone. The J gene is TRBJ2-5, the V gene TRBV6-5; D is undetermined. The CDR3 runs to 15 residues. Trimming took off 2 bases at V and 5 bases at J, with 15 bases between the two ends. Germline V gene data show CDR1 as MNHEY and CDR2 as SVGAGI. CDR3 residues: CASSYAAQWRETQYF. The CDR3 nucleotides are TGTGCCAGCAGTTACGCTGCCCAGTGGCGGGAGACCCAGTACTTC.

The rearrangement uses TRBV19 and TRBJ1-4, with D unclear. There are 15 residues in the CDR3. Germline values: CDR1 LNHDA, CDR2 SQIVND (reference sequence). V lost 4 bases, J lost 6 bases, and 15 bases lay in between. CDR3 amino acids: CASSSRALGDEKLFF. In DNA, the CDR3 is TGTGCCAGTAGTAGCCGTGCCCTCGGGGATGAAAAACTGTTTTTT.

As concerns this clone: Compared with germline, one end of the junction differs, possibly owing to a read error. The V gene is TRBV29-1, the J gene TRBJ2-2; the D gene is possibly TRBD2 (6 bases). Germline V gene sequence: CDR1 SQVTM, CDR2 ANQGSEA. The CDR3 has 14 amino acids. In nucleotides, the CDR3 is TGCAGCGTTTTGGAGCAGCAGAACACCGGGGGGCTGTTTTTT. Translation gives CSVLEQQNTGGLFF.

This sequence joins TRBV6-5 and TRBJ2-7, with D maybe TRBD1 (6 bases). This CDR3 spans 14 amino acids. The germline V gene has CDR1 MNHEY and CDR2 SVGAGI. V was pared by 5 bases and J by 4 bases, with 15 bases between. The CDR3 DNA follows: TGTGCCAGCAGTACTGGGGACACCGAGTACGAGCAGTACTTC. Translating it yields CASSTGDTEYEQYF.

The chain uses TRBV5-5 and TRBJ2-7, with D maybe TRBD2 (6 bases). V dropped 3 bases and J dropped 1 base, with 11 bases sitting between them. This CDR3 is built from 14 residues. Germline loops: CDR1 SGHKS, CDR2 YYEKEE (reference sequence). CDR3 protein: CASSSWEASYEQYF. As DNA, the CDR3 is TGTGCCAGCAGCTCGTGGGAGGCTTCCTACGAGCAGTACTTC.

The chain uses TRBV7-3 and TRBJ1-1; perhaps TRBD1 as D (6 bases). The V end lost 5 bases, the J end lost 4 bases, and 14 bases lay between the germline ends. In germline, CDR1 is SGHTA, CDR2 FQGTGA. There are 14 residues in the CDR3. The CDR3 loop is CASSIRGLGTEAFF. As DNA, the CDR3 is TGTGCCAGCAGCATCAGGGGTCTAGGCACTGAAGCTTTCTTT. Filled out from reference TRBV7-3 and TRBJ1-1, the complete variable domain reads GAGVSQTPSNKVTEKGKYVELRCDPISGHTALYWYRQSLGQGPEFLIYFQGTGAADDSGLPNDRFFAVRPEGSVSTLKIQRTERGDSAVYLCASSIRGLGTEAFFGQGTRLTVV.

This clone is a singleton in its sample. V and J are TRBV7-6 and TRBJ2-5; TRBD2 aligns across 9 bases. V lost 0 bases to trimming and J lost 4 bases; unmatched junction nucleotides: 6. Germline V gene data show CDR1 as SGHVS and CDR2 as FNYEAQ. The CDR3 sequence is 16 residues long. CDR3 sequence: CASSLAFSGSGETQYF. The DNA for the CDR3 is TGTGCCAGCAGCTTAGCCTTTAGCGGGAGTGGAGAGACCCAGTACTTC.

CDR3 nucleotide sequence: TGTGCCAGCAGCGGGGGGACAGGGGGCCGGTTTGGCTACACCTTC. Translating it yields CASSGGTGGRFGYTF. The chain employs TRBV5-4 and TRBJ1-2, with TRBD1 matching 12 bases. J gave up 7 bases and V 4 bases, and 8 bases lay outside the gene matches. There are 15 residues in the CDR3. In germline, CDR1 is SGHNT, CDR2 YYREEE (reference sequence). Together with reference TRBV5-4 and TRBJ1-2, the CDR3 gives the full variable domain: ETGVTQSPTHLIKTRGQQVTLRCSSQSGHNTVSWYQQALGQGPQFIFQYYREEENGRGNFPPRFSGLQFPNYSSELNVNALELDDSALYLCASSGGTGGRFGYTFGSGTRLTVV.

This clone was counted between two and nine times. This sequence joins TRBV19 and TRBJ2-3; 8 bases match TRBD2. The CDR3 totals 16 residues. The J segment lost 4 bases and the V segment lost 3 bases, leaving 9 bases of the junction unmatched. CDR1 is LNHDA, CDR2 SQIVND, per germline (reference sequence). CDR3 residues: CASSILSGSLADTQYF. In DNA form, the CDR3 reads TGTGCCAGTAGTATCCTGAGCGGGAGTTTGGCAGATACGCAGTATTTT.

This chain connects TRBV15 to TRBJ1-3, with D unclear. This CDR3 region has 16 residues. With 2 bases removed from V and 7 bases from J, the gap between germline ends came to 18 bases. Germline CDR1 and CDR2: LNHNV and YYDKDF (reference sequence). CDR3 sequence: CATSRFPGEQTNTIYF. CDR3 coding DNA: TGTGCCACCAGCAGATTTCCCGGGGAACAGACGAACACCATATATTTT. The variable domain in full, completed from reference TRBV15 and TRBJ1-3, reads DAMVIQNPRYQVTQFGKPVTLSCSQTLNHNVMYWYQQKSSQAPKLLFHYYDKDFNNEADTPDNFQSRRPNTSFCFLDIRSPGLGDTAMYLCATSRFPGEQTNTIYFGEGSWLTVV.

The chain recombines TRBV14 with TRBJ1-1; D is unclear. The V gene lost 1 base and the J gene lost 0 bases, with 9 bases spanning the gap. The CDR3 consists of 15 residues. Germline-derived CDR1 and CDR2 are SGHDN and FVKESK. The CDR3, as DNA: TGTGCCAGCAGCCAAGTGCCAGGTATGAACACTGAAGCTTTCTTT. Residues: CASSQVPGMNTEAFF.

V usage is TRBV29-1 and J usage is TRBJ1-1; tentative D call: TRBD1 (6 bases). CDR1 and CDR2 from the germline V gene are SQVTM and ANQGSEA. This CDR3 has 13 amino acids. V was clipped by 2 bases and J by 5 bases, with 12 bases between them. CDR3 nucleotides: TGCAGCGTTGAACCCCAGGGGCGGACTGAAGCTTTCTTT. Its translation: CSVEPQGRTEAFF.

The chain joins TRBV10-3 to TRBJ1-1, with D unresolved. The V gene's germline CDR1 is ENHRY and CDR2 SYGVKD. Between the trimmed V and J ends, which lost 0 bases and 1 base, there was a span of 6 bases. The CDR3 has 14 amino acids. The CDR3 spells CAISESPENTEAFF. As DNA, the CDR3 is TGTGCCATCAGTGAGTCGCCAGAGAACACTGAAGCTTTCTTT.